The 15 T cell receptor beta chains below all came from one sample that was sequenced in a study of spatial heterogeneity in lung cancer. Study-wide results and caveats: Intratumoral expanded alpha and beta TCR counts were found to track tumor mutation counts.

TCRdb reanalysed the 5' RACE reads using MiXCR and keeps one entry per CDR3 protein. The sample comprises roughly 3,500 distinct CDR3 sequences, about a third of which are singletons, and 24% rests with the top ten. These receptors' antigens are unknown. This sample's time point: sample taken at primary tumor resection. The sequencing here drew on lung tumor tissue, taken at surgery. These receptors were obtained from a male donor with early-stage non-small cell lung cancer.

Comments on this clonotype: Its ends do not fully match the called genes, so a read error is possible. V usage is TRBV20-1 and J usage is TRBJ2-7; D is uncertain. Germline V gene data show CDR1 as DFQATT and CDR2 as SNEGSKA (reference sequence). There are 16 residues in the CDR3. Here the CDR3 reads CSARDLRGSSSYERYF. The CDR3 DNA follows: TGCAGTGCTAGAGACCTACGAGGCTCGAGCTCCTACGAGCGGTACTTC.

The rearrangement joins TRBV4-1 to TRBJ2-2; 8 bases line up with TRBD1. Germline V lookup: CDR1 MGHRA, CDR2 YSYEKL. CDR3 length equals 17 residues. V lost 0 bases and J lost 5; bases outside the gene matches: 8. CDR3 sequence reads: CASSQDPQGAQTGELFF. CDR3 coding DNA: TGCGCCAGCAGCCAAGATCCCCAGGGGGCGCAAACCGGGGAGCTGTTTTTT.

This clonotype is termed medium-sized. V usage is TRBV20-1 and J usage is TRBJ2-3, with 13 nucleotides matching TRBD2. Unmatched junction bases numbered 3, after V lost 2 bases and J lost 1 base. The CDR3 is 16 residues long. CDR1 is DFQATT, CDR2 SNEGSKA, per germline (reference sequence). CDR3 sequence reads: CSARSGLAGGTDTQYF. The CDR3, as DNA: TGCAGTGCTAGATCCGGACTAGCGGGGGGCACAGATACGCAGTATTTT.

The chain recombines TRBV10-3 with TRBJ2-3, with 7 bases aligning to TRBD2. The CDR3 runs to 14 residues. Germline trimming cut 8 bases from V and 2 bases from J; bases unmatched to any gene: 7. Germline V gene sequence: CDR1 ENHRY, CDR2 SYGVKD. The CDR3 protein is CAIGLAVLTDTQYF. The CDR3 nucleotides read TGTGCCATCGGGCTAGCGGTTCTCACAGATACGCAGTATTTT.

The chain links TRBV20-1 to TRBJ2-7, with TRBD2 identical over 12 bases. The germline V gene has CDR1 DFQATT and CDR2 SNEGSKA (reference sequence). The V and J ends lost 4 bases and 5 bases, in that order; junction bases with no gene match: 6. The CDR3 is made up of 14 amino acids. CDR3 in DNA: TGCAGTGCTAAGGTGTGGACTAGCGGGAACGAGCAGTACTTC. Translation gives CSAKVWTSGNEQYF.

With regard to this clonotype: A junction end diverges from the germline sequence, so it may reflect a read error. V usage is TRBV19 and J usage is TRBJ2-7; no clear D. There are 13 residues in the CDR3. Germline V CDR1 and CDR2: LNHDA, SQIVND (reference sequence). This CDR3 reads CASSLDTSSEQYF. The CDR3, as DNA: TGTGCCAGTAGCTTAGACACCTCCTCCGAGCAGTACTTC.

This chain links TRBV7-9 with TRBJ2-1, with D hard to call. CDR3 length: 14 amino acids. CDR1 is SEHNR and CDR2 is FQNEAQ in the germline V gene (reference sequence). V lost 3 bases to trimming and J lost 4 bases, with 10 bases between them. CDR3 in amino acids: CASSLLVRYNEQFF. CDR3 DNA sequence: TGTGCCAGCAGCTTGCTAGTAAGATACAATGAGCAGTTCTTC.

The J gene is TRBJ2-2, the V gene TRBV3-2; the table's D call, TRBD1, has no DNA check behind it. TRBV3-2 is a recognized pseudogene. This CDR3 has 16 residues. CDR3 DNA: TGTGCCAGCAGCCGGGGGACAGGGGGCATCACCGGGGAGCTGTTTTTT. Translation: CASSRGTGGITGELFF.

The chain is built from TRBV11-2 and TRBJ2-3, with 12 bases fitting TRBD2. Germline V gene sequence: CDR1 SGHAT, CDR2 FQNNGV. The CDR3 loop spans 16 amino acids. The V gene end was trimmed by 5 bases and the J gene end by 2 bases; junction bases not matched to a gene: 5. This CDR3 is CASSTGLAGSTDTQYF. In nucleotides, the CDR3 is TGTGCCAGCAGCACGGGACTAGCGGGCTCCACAGATACGCAGTATTTT.

This clonotype was detected only a few times. V gene TRBV10-3 combines with J gene TRBJ2-1; 12 nucleotides align to TRBD1. The germline gives CDR1 ENHRY, CDR2 SYGVKD. J was trimmed by 0 bases and V by 6 bases; bases with no gene match: 9. There are 18 residues in the CDR3. In DNA form, the CDR3 reads TGTGCCATCAGATCCGGGACAGGGGGCGTTAGCTCCTACAATGAGCAGTTCTTC. Amino acid sequence: CAIRSGTGGVSSYNEQFF.

This sequence joins TRBV20-1 and TRBJ2-1; TRBD2 agrees at 8 bases. The germline CDR1 and CDR2 sequences are DFQATT and SNEGSKA (reference sequence). Losses at the gene ends were 0 bases for V and 4 bases for J; bases not matched to a gene: 8. The CDR3 length is 16 residues. The DNA of the CDR3 is TGCAGTGCTAGAGACGGGGGACTAGGTCTATACAATGAGCAGTTCTTC. It translates to CSARDGGLGLYNEQFF.

This rearrangement joins TRBV14 to TRBJ2-2, with 9 positions matching TRBD2. CDR1 SGHDN and CDR2 FVKESK come from the germline V gene. V shed 4 bases and J 6 bases; nucleotides not matched to a gene: 9. The CDR3 length is 16 residues. CDR3 sequence: CASSLRSGLAAGELFF. Written as DNA, the CDR3 is TGTGCCAGCAGCCTTAGATCGGGACTAGCCGCCGGGGAGCTGTTTTTT.

The rearrangement uses TRBV24-1 and TRBJ2-2; the match to TRBD2 covers 8 bases. Germline loops: CDR1 KGHDR, CDR2 SFDVKD. The CDR3 has 15 residues. With 3 bases clipped from V and 7 bases from J, the junction kept 6 bases outside the gene matches. The CDR3 DNA reads as TGTGCCACCAGTGATCCGGGGACTAGGCACGGGGAGCTGTTTTTT. It codes for CATSDPGTRHGELFF.

The chain links TRBV24-1 to TRBJ2-1; D not certain. Germline V gene sequence: CDR1 KGHDR, CDR2 SFDVKD. This CDR3 is built from 14 residues. V shed 4 bases and J shed 4 bases, with 10 bases lying between them. Here the CDR3 reads CATSDSDGYNEQFF. The CDR3 DNA sequence: TGTGCCACCAGTGACTCCGACGGATACAATGAGCAGTTCTTC.

This clonotype was picked up many times. The rearrangement links TRBV20-1 to TRBJ1-1; the D is unclear. This CDR3 region has 12 residues. V was shortened by 0 bases and J by 5 bases, with 7 bases between the two germline ends. From germline, CDR1 is DFQATT and CDR2 SNEGSKA (reference sequence). DNA of the CDR3: TGCAGTGCTAGAGAGCCTGGGACTGAAGCTTTCTTT. This codes for CSAREPGTEAFF.